These T cell receptor beta chains were read from a single sample in a study of shared clonotypes between healthy human individuals. Repertoires were generated with immunoSEQ multiplex PCR, while TCRdb's copy carries only in-frame clones and drops some. This table holds around 2,000,000 clones, 90% to 95% found once. The specimen was naive CD4+ T cells sorted from blood. These receptors all come from a man younger than 35 in good health. Both conserved end residues are part of each CDR3. The D gene is left open where the match is weak. Size tells how often a clone was seen (once, few, many) or the class of an expanded clone, and some rows leave it out.

V: TRBV6-4; size: NA; D: NA; J: TRBJ1-1; length: 14; DNA: TGTGCCAGCAAGGAGGGGAGGTTGAACACTGAAGCTTTCTTT; CDR3: CASKEGRLNTEAFF
V: TRBV6-6; size: NA; D: TRBD1; J: TRBJ2-3; length: 12; DNA: TGTGCCAGCAGTTTACAGGGGGATACGCAGTATTTT; CDR3: CASSLQGDTQYF
V: TRBV5-1; size: NA; D: NA; J: TRBJ1-3; length: 13; DNA: TGCGCCAGCAGCTTAGGATCCGGAAACACCATATATTTT; CDR3: CASSLGSGNTIYF
V: TRBV7-6; size: NA; D: NA; J: TRBJ1-4; length: 16; DNA: TGTGCCAGCAGCTTAGGGGGTCCGAGCGGGAATGAAAAACTGTTTTTT; CDR3: CASSLGGPSGNEKLFF
V: TRBV10-3; size: NA; D: NA; J: TRBJ2-2; length: 16; DNA: TGTGCCATCAGTGAGTCCGGGGGAGTTACGGGCGGGGAGCTGTTTTTT; CDR3: CAISESGGVTGGELFF
V: TRBV6-6; size: NA; D: NA; J: TRBJ2-3; length: 13; DNA: TGTGCCAGCAGTTACTTATTTACAGATACGCAGTATTTT; CDR3: CASSYLFTDTQYF
V: TRBV7-2; size: NA; D: TRBD2; J: TRBJ2-3; length: 15; DNA: TGTGCCAGCAGCTTAACTAGCGGGGGCACAGATACGCAGTATTTT; CDR3: CASSLTSGGTDTQYF
V: TRBV27; size: once; D: NA; J: TRBJ2-7; length: 14; DNA: TGTGCCAGCAGTTTATCGATGGGTTCCTACGAGCAGTACTTC; CDR3: CASSLSMGSYEQYF
V: TRBV5-1; size: once; D: TRBD1; J: TRBJ1-1; length: 17; DNA: TGCGCCAGCAGCACTTTCCCGGGACAGGGGCCGAACACTGAAGCTTTCTTT; CDR3: CASSTFPGQGPNTEAFF
V: TRBV5-1; size: NA; D: NA; J: TRBJ1-2; length: 14; DNA: TGCGCCAGCAGCTTGCCGCAGGGTAACTATGGCTACACCTTC; CDR3: CASSLPQGNYGYTF
V: TRBV6-5; size: NA; D: NA; J: TRBJ2-7; length: 14; DNA: TGTGCCAGCAGTTACTCGATTGCTATCTACGAGCAGTACTTC; CDR3: CASSYSIAIYEQYF
V: TRBV10-3; size: NA; D: NA; J: TRBJ1-4; length: 14; DNA: TGTGCCATCAGTGAGTCGTATCCGGCTGAAAAACTGTTTTTT; CDR3: CAISESYPAEKLFF
V: TRBV30; size: NA; D: NA; J: TRBJ2-7; length: 16; DNA: TGTGCCTGGAGTGTACCAAAGGGGGGCTCGTTATACGAGCAGTACTTC; CDR3: CAWSVPKGGSLYEQYF
V: TRBV4-1; size: NA; D: NA; J: TRBJ2-1; length: 17; DNA: TGCGCCAGCAGCCAGCCTCTTCGGGGCCGCTCCTACAATGAGCAGTTCTTC; CDR3: CASSQPLRGRSYNEQFF
V: TRBV28; size: once; D: NA; J: TRBJ1-1; length: 15; DNA: TGTGCCAGCACCCCGGGCGGACCGCAGAACACTGAAGCTTTCTTT; CDR3: CASTPGGPQNTEAFF
V: TRBV30; size: NA; D: NA; J: TRBJ2-1; length: 13; DNA: TGTGCCTGCGACGTAGGGGCCTACAATGAGCAGTTCTTC; CDR3: CACDVGAYNEQFF
V: TRBV7-9; size: NA; D: TRBD2; J: TRBJ2-7; length: 14; DNA: TGTGCCAGCAGCGTTAGCGGGAGTGGGGACGAGCAGTACTTC; CDR3: CASSVSGSGDEQYF
V: TRBV6-5; size: NA; D: NA; J: TRBJ1-5; length: 14; DNA: TGTGCCAGCAGTGTTGACAGTTCATCCCAGCCCCAGCATTTT; CDR3: CASSVDSSSQPQHF
V: TRBV28; size: NA; D: NA; J: TRBJ1-5; length: 13; DNA: TGTGCCAGCAGGCCGAATAGCAATCAGCCCCAGCATTTT; CDR3: CASRPNSNQPQHF
V: TRBV6-1; size: NA; D: NA; J: TRBJ1-1; length: 11; DNA: TGTGCCAGCACGGCGATAGGTACAGCTTTCTTT; CDR3: CASTAIGTAFF
V: TRBV5-4; size: NA; D: TRBD1; J: TRBJ2-7; length: 17; DNA: TGTGCCAGCAGCTTGGATCTTTCCCTGGACAGGGGCGGCGAGCAGTACTTC; CDR3: CASSLDLSLDRGGEQYF
V: TRBV28; size: NA; D: TRBD1; J: TRBJ1-5; length: 13; DNA: TGTGCCAGCACCTTAAACAGGGGTCAGCCCCAGCATTTT; CDR3: CASTLNRGQPQHF
V: TRBV5-1; size: NA; D: NA; J: TRBJ2-7; length: 15; DNA: TGCGCCAGCAGCATCGGACAGCAGATCTCCTACGAGCAGTACTTC; CDR3: CASSIGQQISYEQYF
V: TRBV6-5; size: NA; D: TRBD1; J: TRBJ2-7; length: 13; DNA: TGTGCCAGCAGTAGACAGGGGGCGGGCGAGCAGTACTTC; CDR3: CASSRQGAGEQYF
V: TRBV20-1; size: once; D: NA; J: TRBJ1-3; length: 11; DNA: TGCAGTGCTCCCGACGGAAACACCATATATTTT; CDR3: CSAPDGNTIYF
V: TRBV5-6; size: NA; D: TRBD1; J: TRBJ2-7; length: 15; DNA: TGTGCCAGCAGCCCTACAGGACAGGGGGGGTACGAGCAGTACTTC; CDR3: CASSPTGQGGYEQYF
V: TRBV4-3; size: NA; D: TRBD1; J: TRBJ1-3; length: 18; DNA: TGCGCCAGCAGCCACACCCCCCCCGGGACAGGGGATGGAAACACCATATATTTT; CDR3: CASSHTPPGTGDGNTIYF
V: TRBV7-2; size: NA; D: TRBD1; J: TRBJ2-1; length: 14; DNA: TGTGCCAGCAGCGCCCGGGACAGCTACAATGAGCAGTTCTTC; CDR3: CASSARDSYNEQFF
V: TRBV7-2; size: NA; D: NA; J: TRBJ1-1; length: 12; DNA: NA; CDR3: CASSFFGQGAFF
V: TRBV6-6; size: NA; D: NA; J: TRBJ2-2; length: 16; DNA: TGTGCCAGCAGTTACTCGCGGACAGCGAACACCGGGGAGCTGTTTTTT; CDR3: CASSYSRTANTGELFF
V: TRBV27; size: NA; D: NA; J: TRBJ2-7; length: 14; DNA: TGTGCCAGCAGCCCTCGGGTGAGCTCCTACGAGCAGTACTTC; CDR3: CASSPRVSSYEQYF
V: TRBV7-2; size: NA; D: TRBD2; J: TRBJ2-7; length: 12; DNA: TGTGCCAGCAGCTTTCCGAGCGGGAGAAGGGACTTC; CDR3: CASSFPSGRRDF
V: TRBV6-5; size: NA; D: NA; J: TRBJ1-2; length: 14; DNA: TGTGCCAGCAGTTCCTATACAGGGAACTATGGCTACACCTTC; CDR3: CASSSYTGNYGYTF
V: TRBV28; size: NA; D: TRBD1; J: TRBJ2-5; length: 17; DNA: TGTGCCAGCACCGCACTGACCGGGACAGGGGTTATGGAGACCCAGTACTTC; CDR3: CASTALTGTGVMETQYF
V: TRBV29-1; size: NA; D: NA; J: TRBJ1-4; length: 13; DNA: TGCAGCGCCGAGAGGGCTGACAATGAAAAACTGTTTTTT; CDR3: CSAERADNEKLFF
V: TRBV2; size: NA; D: NA; J: TRBJ2-3; length: 15; DNA: TGTGCCAGCACCGTGTCGTCTATGGGGGAGGATACGCAGTATTTT; CDR3: CASTVSSMGEDTQYF
V: TRBV6-1; size: NA; D: TRBD1; J: TRBJ1-2; length: 16; DNA: TGTGCCAGCAGTGAGTTAGGGGGCGTAAGAAACTATGGCTACACCTTC; CDR3: CASSELGGVRNYGYTF
V: TRBV7-2; size: NA; D: NA; J: TRBJ2-7; length: 13; DNA: TGTGCCAGCAGCTCGGGCCCTCCCTACGAGCAGTACTTC; CDR3: CASSSGPPYEQYF
V: TRBV5-8; size: NA; D: TRBD1; J: TRBJ2-3; length: 15; DNA: TGTGCCAGCCGGCTCCCGGGACAGGGCACAGATACGCAGTATTTT; CDR3: CASRLPGQGTDTQYF
V: TRBV7-9; size: NA; D: NA; J: TRBJ2-5; length: 14; DNA: TGTGCCAGCAGCTTAGCGCAGGGGGGAGAGACCCAGTACTTC; CDR3: CASSLAQGGETQYF
V: TRBV28; size: NA; D: NA; J: TRBJ2-2; length: 12; DNA: TGTGCCAGCAGTCTGCTCACCGGGGAGCTGTTTTTT; CDR3: CASSLLTGELFF
V: TRBV5-1; size: NA; D: TRBD2; J: TRBJ2-1; length: 15; DNA: TGCGCCAGCAACCGACTAGCGGGATCTTACAATGAGCAGTTCTTC; CDR3: CASNRLAGSYNEQFF
V: TRBV15; size: NA; D: NA; J: TRBJ1-5; length: 12; DNA: TGTGCCACCAGCAGAGACAGCCAGCCCCAGCATTTT; CDR3: CATSRDSQPQHF
V: TRBV19; size: NA; D: TRBD2; J: TRBJ2-1; length: 15; DNA: TGTGCCAGTAGTTCCAGCAGCGGGACCTACAATGAGCAGTTCTTC; CDR3: CASSSSSGTYNEQFF
V: TRBV18; size: NA; D: NA; J: TRBJ2-7; length: 14; DNA: TGTGCCAGCACTTCACCGGAAGGGACCTACGAGCAGTACTTC; CDR3: CASTSPEGTYEQYF
V: TRBV5-1; size: NA; D: NA; J: TRBJ2-1; length: 16; DNA: TGCGCCAGCAGCTTCCTCTTGGCGGGGGCTGTGTCTGAGCAGTTCTTC; CDR3: CASSFLLAGAVSEQFF
V: TRBV28; size: NA; D: NA; J: TRBJ1-2; length: 17; DNA: TGTGCCAGCAGTTCAAGGTTGGGAGCGAGAGCTAACTATGGCTACACCTTC; CDR3: CASSSRLGARANYGYTF
V: TRBV5-4; size: once; D: TRBD1; J: TRBJ1-2; length: 15; DNA: TGTGCCAGCAGCTTGGCCGGGACAGGTGGATATGGCTACACCTTC; CDR3: CASSLAGTGGYGYTF
V: TRBV11-2; size: NA; D: TRBD2; J: TRBJ2-3; length: 17; DNA: TGTGCCAGCAGCTTCCCCGGGACTAGCCCTAGCACAGATACGCAGTATTTT; CDR3: CASSFPGTSPSTDTQYF
V: TRBV2; size: NA; D: TRBD1; J: TRBJ1-5; length: 18; DNA: TGTGCCAGCAGTGAGGGTAGTACAGGGACAGGGGGCAATCAGCCCCAGCATTTT; CDR3: CASSEGSTGTGGNQPQHF